Below are 21 T cell receptor beta chains sequenced from a single sample in a study of T cell repertoires in cytomegalovirus infection. TCRdb redid the calling of the reads with MiXCR, one entry per CDR3 protein. The table has hundreds of thousands of distinct CDR3 sequences, around 35% seen once. Their antigens remain unidentified. The sample was cultured PBMCs, taken from culture after CMV antigen stimulation. The receptors were sampled from a human donor in good health (CMV status not recorded). Some clones in this sample may be carry-over from other donors' samples.

This clonotype was seen ten or more times. V and J are TRBV7-9 and TRBJ2-3; 8 positions agree with TRBD2. Per the germline V gene, CDR1 is SEHNR and CDR2 is FQNEAQ (reference sequence). The CDR3 has 14 amino acids. Trimming took 6 bases from V and 0 from J; bases not matched to a gene: 2. In DNA, the CDR3 is TGTGCCAGCAGTTCTAGCGGGAGCACAGATACGCAGTATTTT. Its translation: CASSSSGSTDTQYF.

The chain employs TRBV29-1 and TRBJ2-1, with 13 bases fitting TRBD2. V lost 4 bases to trimming and J lost 12 bases; unmatched junction nucleotides: 9. From germline, CDR1 is SQVTM and CDR2 ANQGSEA. This CDR3 is 14 amino acids long. CDR3 sequence (DNA): TGCAGCGTTGGGACTAGCGGGAGTCTGAATAGGCAGTTCTTC. Protein product: CSVGTSGSLNRQFF.

The CDR3 spells CASSSQGPPLHF. CDR3 DNA sequence: TGTGCCAGTAGTTCACAGGGTCCACCCCTCCACTTT. The rearrangement joins TRBV19 to TRBJ1-6; D might be TRBD1 (6 bases). V was cut by 5 bases and J by 11 bases, with 10 bases left in between. Per the germline V gene, CDR1 is LNHDA and CDR2 is SQIVND (reference sequence). The CDR3 has 12 residues.

The chain joins TRBV28 to TRBJ1-1; the match to TRBD1 covers 9 bases. The V gene end was trimmed by 4 bases and the J gene end by 5 bases; junction bases not matched to a gene: 8. The length of the CDR3 is 15 residues. Germline CDR1 MDHEN, CDR2 SYDVKM. Written as DNA, the CDR3 is TGTGCCAGCAGTTCCTTCGGGACAGGGCGAACTGAAGCTTTCTTT. Translated: CASSSFGTGRTEAFF.

This clonotype was seen more than once but under ten times. The chain uses TRBV19 and TRBJ2-1; TRBD1 matches 9 bases. J gave up 4 bases and V 5 bases, and 9 bases lay outside the gene matches. Germline lookup yields CDR1 LNHDA and CDR2 SQIVND (reference sequence). The CDR3 sequence is 16 residues long. The CDR3 region has the DNA TGTGCCAGTAGTTCCCTGCCGGGACAGGGATACAATGAGCAGTTCTTC. Amino acids: CASSSLPGQGYNEQFF. The full variable domain, with the rest looked up from reference TRBV19 and TRBJ2-1, is DGGITQSPKYLFRKEGQNVTLSCEQNLNHDAMYWYRQDPGQGLRLIYYSQIVNDFQKGDIAEGYSVSREKKESFPLTVTSAQKNPTAFYLCASSSLPGQGYNEQFFGPGTRLTVL.

A few counts support this clonotype. V is TRBV7-9 and J is TRBJ2-7; D perhaps matches TRBD2 (7 bases). V was pared by 7 bases and J by 4 bases, with 17 bases between. The germline V gene has CDR1 SEHNR and CDR2 FQNEAQ (reference sequence). There are 14 residues in the CDR3. CDR3 region: CASNTGRGLYEQYF. The DNA for the CDR3 is TGTGCCAGCAACACGGGGCGGGGGCTGTACGAGCAGTACTTC.

The J gene is TRBJ2-5, the V gene TRBV6-5, with D possibly being TRBD2 (6 bases). V was cut by 7 bases and J by 5 bases, with 20 bases left in between. There are 15 residues in the CDR3. CDR1 is MNHEY and CDR2 is SVGAGI in the germline V gene. The CDR3 here is CASIRNRGALETQYF. CDR3 bases: TGTGCCAGCATTAGGAATCGCGGGGCCCTCGAGACCCAGTACTTC.

The chain combines TRBV29-1 with TRBJ1-1; perhaps TRBD1 as D (5 bases). Trimming removed 4 bases from V and 6 bases from J, with 12 bases in between. Germline CDR1 is SQVTM and CDR2 is ANQGSEA. The length of the CDR3 is 12 residues. CDR3 nucleotide sequence: TGCAGCGTTGGGAGAGGGGCCGCTGAAGCTTTCTTT. Amino acid sequence: CSVGRGAAEAFF.

In its sample, this clonotype was seen a few times. The genes are TRBV7-8 and TRBJ2-2; TRBD2 agrees at 7 bases. This CDR3 spans 17 amino acids. J gave up 1 base and V 5 bases, and 10 bases lay outside the gene matches. CDR1 and CDR2 from the germline V gene are SGHVS and FQNEAQ. The CDR3 DNA follows: TGTGCCAGCAGCATCGACCTTGGCGGGGGGAACACCGGGGAGCTGTTTTTT. Its protein is CASSIDLGGGNTGELFF. Based on the CDR3 plus reference TRBV7-8 and TRBJ2-2, the full variable domain is GAGVSQSPRYKVAKRGQDVALRCDPISGHVSLFWYQQALGQGPEFLTYFQNEAQLDKSGLPSDRFFAERPEGSVSTLKIQRTQQEDSAVYLCASSIDLGGGNTGELFFGEGSRLTVL.

This clonotype was observed once. The chain recombines TRBV19 with TRBJ2-5, with a possible D match to TRBD1 (6 bases). The V end lost 3 bases, the J end lost 4 bases, and 12 bases lay between the germline ends. The germline gives CDR1 LNHDA, CDR2 SQIVND (reference sequence). There are 14 residues in the CDR3. The CDR3 sequence: CASSIYQGPETQYF. Here the CDR3 DNA reads TGTGCCAGTAGTATTTATCAGGGGCCAGAGACCCAGTACTTC.

This clonotype has a count of ten or more. V and J are TRBV7-2 and TRBJ1-3; D ambiguous. Germline loops: CDR1 SGHTA, CDR2 FQGNSA. This CDR3 comprises 19 residues. Trimming pared 6 bases from V and 0 bases from J, leaving 24 bases between. The DNA for the CDR3 is TGTGCCAGCAGTCCCCGGGCGGCACTCACAGTCCCCTCTGGAAACACCATATATTTT. It yields the protein CASSPRAALTVPSGNTIYF.

This clonotype was recorded at least ten times. CDR3 nucleotides: TGTGCCAGCAGTCGTAACTATGGCTACACCTTC. Protein sequence: CASSRNYGYTF. The chain carries TRBV28 and TRBJ1-2; D ambiguous. V was shortened by 5 bases and J by 1 base, with 2 bases between the two germline ends. This CDR3 spans 11 amino acids. Germline CDR1 and CDR2: MDHEN and SYDVKM.

This clonotype was counted ten times or more. The chain combines TRBV7-2 with TRBJ2-7, with unresolved D. V was pared by 2 bases and J by 4 bases, with 12 bases between. CDR3 length: 14 residues. CDR1 SGHTA and CDR2 FQGNSA come from the germline V gene. CDR3 in DNA: TGTGCCAGCAGCTTAAGGGCGTCTCTTTACGAGCAGTACTTC. Its protein is CASSLRASLYEQYF. The variable domain in full, with the rest retrieved from reference TRBV7-2 and TRBJ2-7, is GAGVSQSPSNKVTEKGKDVELRCDPISGHTALYWYRQSLGQGLEFLIYFQGNSAPDKSGLPSDRFSAERTGGSVSTLTIQRTQQEDSAVYLCASSLRASLYEQYFGPGTRLTVT.

This rearrangement joins TRBV6-1 to TRBJ2-1; the D is unclear. Germline CDR1 is MNHNS and CDR2 is SASEGT. V dropped 1 base and J dropped 3 bases, with 7 bases sitting between them. This CDR3 comprises 14 residues. The CDR3 loop is CASSEGTIYNEQFF. The CDR3 region has the DNA TGTGCCAGCAGTGAAGGAACTATCTACAATGAGCAGTTCTTC.

In this sample, this clonotype turned up a few times. This chain joins TRBV6-1 and TRBJ2-1; TRBD2 matches at 8 bases. V lost 4 bases and J lost 0; bases outside the gene matches: 11. The CDR3 loop spans 18 amino acids. Germline-derived CDR1 and CDR2 are MNHNS and SASEGT. CDR3 sequence (DNA): TGTGCCAGCAGTGGACAAATAACTAGCGGTCGCTCCTACAATGAGCAGTTCTTC. It is translated as CASSGQITSGRSYNEQFF.

This clonotype was picked up a small number of times. V is TRBV11-2 and J is TRBJ2-7, with TRBD1 matching 12 bases. Trimming cost V 3 bases and J 5 bases; bases outside gene matches: 5. Germline lookup yields CDR1 SGHAT and CDR2 FQNNGV. The CDR3 loop spans 15 amino acids. For the CDR3, the DNA is TGTGCCAGCAGCTTTACCGGGACAGGGGGCGACGAGCAGTACTTC. It is translated as CASSFTGTGGDEQYF.

A few counts support this clonotype. V gene TRBV20-1 combines with J gene TRBJ2-1; 14 bases are shared with TRBD2. CDR1 is DFQATT and CDR2 is SNEGSKA in the germline V gene (reference sequence). The CDR3 is 14 residues long. V lost 6 bases to trimming and J lost 9 bases; unmatched junction nucleotides: 7. DNA for the CDR3: TGCAGTGCCGCGGGACTAGCGGGAGCTCTTGAGCAGTTCTTC. Protein sequence: CSAAGLAGALEQFF.

The chain combines TRBV2 with TRBJ1-6, with 11 bases fitting TRBD1. With V trimmed by 1 base and J by 5 bases, 19 bases remained unmatched. Germline CDR1 is SNHLY and CDR2 is FYNNEI. CDR3 length: 22 amino acids. CDR3 nucleotides: TGTGCCAGCAGTGAAGGTTGGAAACCTTTCAGGGACAGGGGGAAAGATAATTCACCCCTCCACTTT. Its translation: CASSEGWKPFRDRGKDNSPLHF.

This clonotype was seen a handful of times. The J gene is TRBJ1-4, the V gene TRBV18; D is undetermined. This CDR3 has 14 residues. V lost 3 bases and J 8 bases, leaving 13 bases between the germline ends. Germline V lookup: CDR1 KGHSH, CDR2 LQKENI. The CDR3 region has the DNA TGTGCCAGCTCACCTAGGGAGTACGGGGAAAAACTGTTTTTT. It specifies CASSPREYGEKLFF. The entire variable domain, with the rest obtained from reference TRBV18 and TRBJ1-4, is as follows: NAGVMQNPRHLVRRRGQEARLRCSPMKGHSHVYWYRQLPEEGLKFMVYLQKENIIDESGMPKERFSAEFPKEGPSILRIQQVVRGDSAAYFCASSPREYGEKLFFGSGTQLSVL.

The chain has TRBV12-3 or TRBV12-4 and TRBJ2-1; 14 nucleotides line up with TRBD2. J gave up 3 bases and V 6 bases, and 16 bases lay outside the gene matches. The CDR3 consists of 20 residues. The CDR3 coding sequence is TGTGCCAGCAGCCCTACCCCCGGGACTAGCGGGAGCCAGGGCTACAATGAGCAGTTCTTC. Protein product: CASSPTPGTSGSQGYNEQFF.

This clonotype was observed at least ten times. The chain is built from TRBV7-2 and TRBJ1-5; TRBD1 matches 7 bases. The CDR3 covers 17 residues. The germline gives CDR1 SGHTA, CDR2 FQGNSA. The V and J ends lost 2 bases and 0 bases, in that order; junction bases with no gene match: 7. For the CDR3, the DNA is TGTGCCAGCAGCTTATATGAGACAGGGTATAGCAATCAGCCCCAGCATTTT. This sequence encodes CASSLYETGYSNQPQHF. The whole variable domain, filled in from reference TRBV7-2 and TRBJ1-5, reads GAGVSQSPSNKVTEKGKDVELRCDPISGHTALYWYRQSLGQGLEFLIYFQGNSAPDKSGLPSDRFSAERTGGSVSTLTIQRTQQEDSAVYLCASSLYETGYSNQPQHFGDGTRLSIL.